The clone carrying this T cell receptor (beta chain) showed up just a few times. Its antigen is unidentified. The sample comes from a study of T cells after yellow fever vaccination. TCRdb re-called the 5' RACE reads with MiXCR, one entry per CDR3 protein. The table lists a few hundred thousand distinct CDR3 sequences, roughly 8% of them singletons. Study-wide results and limits: It was the secondary response that reached its peak faster, day 5 versus 15, but it was weaker.

The germline gives CDR1 LGHNA, CDR2 YSLEER. V shed 2 bases and J shed 0 bases, with 11 bases lying between them. This CDR3 region has 16 residues. The rearrangement joins TRBV4-3 to TRBJ1-3; tentatively, D is TRBD1 (5 bases). The sample was PBMCs, taken more than 35 days after the first yellow fever vaccination. This receptor was identified in a man younger than 30 who received the YFV17D yellow fever vaccine. The CDR3 bases are TGCGCCAGCAGCCAATTGCGGGGGTACTCTGGAAACACCATATATTTT. Translation: CASSQLRGYSGNTIYF.